This is a list of T cell receptor beta chains from one sample in a study of cytomegalovirus exposure and HLA in healthy donors. The data were produced by immunoSEQ multiplex PCR, yet TCRdb's version contains in-frame clones alone and is incomplete. The specimen's table records 180,000 or so clones. The sample consisted of PBMCs. These receptors were collected from a woman aged 18-30 years in good health and CMV-seropositive. The conserved cysteine and the conserved F or W are not part of the CDR3 here.

TRBV14,TRBJ2-7,13,ASSPPDRGYYEQY
TRBV15,TRBJ1-2,15,ATSRGRGQMTYYGYT
TRBV2,TRBJ2-7,10,ASSVDSYEQY
TRBV7-6,TRBJ2-2,13,ASSLGGANTGELF
TRBV11-3,TRBJ2-1,9,ASSTGTEQF
TRBV5-4,TRBJ2-1,13,ASSSLGLPYNEQF
TRBV27,TRBJ2-7,15,ASSSGQGRGGLYEQY
TRBV7-9,TRBJ2-3,14,ASSLAWLDSTDTQY
TRBV7-7,TRBJ2-7,11,ASVIGGSYEQY
TRBV2,TRBJ2-1,13,ASSKLGGSYNEQF
TRBV2,TRBJ1-3,13,ASRKHPGVGNTTY
TRBV11-3,TRBJ2-3,15,ASSPGQIFRGTDTQY
TRBV5-1,TRBJ1-5,11,ASRTGGLQPQH
TRBV5-1,TRBJ2-7,12,ASSLGDSAYEQY
TRBV6-6,TRBJ2-7,11,ASSYSVRDEQY
TRBV4-2,TRBJ2-1,14,ASSQDQAGGQNEQF
TRBV25-1,TRBJ1-2,10,ASSEGAYGYT